Presented here are 20 T cell receptor beta chains from one specimen sequenced in a study of cytomegalovirus exposure and HLA in healthy donors. This PCR relied on a set of 60 Vbeta primers and 13 Jbeta primers. Using immunoSEQ multiplex PCR, the repertoire was profiled, and TCRdb retains in-frame clones only, with some absent. Of 100,000 to 120,000 clones listed, 70% to 80% were seen once; the top ten hold roughly 2.1%. The sample taken for sequencing was PBMCs. These receptors were collected from a man aged 25 to 40 in good health and CMV-seronegative.

The chain combines TRBV7-8 with TRBJ2-7, with 8 bases identical to TRBD2. Losses at the gene ends were 5 bases for V and 4 bases for J; bases not matched to a gene: 7. CDR1 SGHVS and CDR2 FQNEAQ come from the germline V gene. The CDR3 totals 14 residues. The CDR3 loop is CASSPRTSMYEQYF. The CDR3 DNA reads as TGTGCCAGCAGCCCCCGGACTAGCATGTACGAGCAGTACTTC.

This clone was seen a few times. J is TRBJ1-1 and V is TRBV5-1; D gene unclear. Germline-derived CDR1 and CDR2 are SGHRS and YFSETQ. Trimming shortened V by 0 bases and J by 3 bases, and 6 bases separated the two germline ends. The CDR3 extends over 13 amino acids. CDR3: CASSLETDTEAFF. The CDR3, as DNA: TGCGCCAGCAGCTTGGAAACGGACACTGAAGCTTTCTTT.

This clone has only one observation. The rearrangement links TRBV30 to TRBJ1-4; D is uncertain. Germline CDR1 and CDR2: GTSNPN and SVGIG (reference sequence). V lost 0 bases and J 5 bases, leaving 10 bases between the germline ends. The CDR3 runs to 14 residues. The CDR3 here is CAWSVGGANEKLFF. The CDR3 region has the DNA TGTGCCTGGAGTGTCGGAGGTGCCAATGAAAAACTGTTTTTT.

The rearrangement joins TRBV20-1 to TRBJ1-2, with D perhaps TRBD1 (5 bases). CDR1 and CDR2 from the germline V gene are DFQATT and SNEGSKA (reference sequence). The CDR3 contains 11 residues. CDR3 sequence: CRAGGNYGYTF. CDR3 bases: TGCCGGGCCGGGGGGAACTATGGCTACACCTTC.

The V and J genes are TRBV19 and TRBJ2-1; TRBD2 agrees at 8 bases. Germline loops: CDR1 LNHDA, CDR2 SQIVND (reference sequence). The CDR3 contains 13 residues. V trimming: 6 bases; J trimming: 4 bases; junction bases outside the gene matches: 2. The CDR3 DNA sequence: TGTGCCAGTAGCGGACTAGCATACAATGAGCAGTTCTTC. Translated: CASSGLAYNEQFF.

The rearrangement links TRBV6-1 to TRBJ2-5; 10 positions match TRBD1. The CDR3 spans 14 residues. CDR1 and CDR2 from the germline V gene are MNHNS and SASEGT. V dropped 6 bases and J dropped 1; count of bases not matched to a gene: 2. Here the CDR3 DNA reads TGTGCCAGCAGGAGGACAGGGGGCCAAGAGACCCAGTACTTC. Amino acid sequence: CASRRTGGQETQYF.

The V gene is TRBV6-5, the J gene TRBJ2-7, with D perhaps TRBD2 (6 bases). CDR3 length equals 14 residues. Germline-derived CDR1 and CDR2 are MNHEY and SVGAGI. V was clipped by 11 bases and J by 4 bases, with 21 bases between them. The CDR3 DNA reads TGTGCCGTGGGGGGACTGGGGAGTGTTTACGAGCAGTACTTC. It translates to CAVGGLGSVYEQYF.

CDR3 DNA: TGTGCCAGCAGTTACTCGGCCAGGGGGCAGGGAGAGACCCAGTACTTC. It codes for CASSYSARGQGETQYF. The V and J genes are TRBV6-5 and TRBJ2-5; 8 nucleotides line up with TRBD1. This CDR3 has 16 residues. Germline V lookup: CDR1 MNHEY, CDR2 SVGAGI. Losses at the gene ends were 0 bases for V and 4 bases for J; bases not matched to a gene: 7.

This clone occurred a few times. The chain is built from TRBV5-1 and TRBJ1-1; D perhaps matches TRBD1 (5 bases). Germline V lookup: CDR1 SGHRS, CDR2 YFSETQ. V dropped 0 bases and J dropped 1 base, with 10 bases sitting between them. The CDR3 length is 15 residues. The CDR3 sequence: CASSLGDGGNTEAFF. The DNA of the CDR3 is TGCGCCAGCAGCTTGGGGGACGGGGGGAACACTGAAGCTTTCTTT.

This clone was seen a handful of times. The chain links TRBV28 to TRBJ1-5; D is undetermined. The CDR3 runs to 12 residues. Trimming took 5 bases from V and 4 from J, leaving 6 bases between them. Germline V gene lookup returns CDR1 MDHEN and CDR2 SYDVKM. In DNA form, the CDR3 reads TGTGCCAGCAGTGAGGGAAATCAGCCCCAGCATTTT. Protein sequence: CASSEGNQPQHF. Based on the CDR3 plus reference TRBV28 and TRBJ1-5, the full variable domain is DVKVTQSSRYLVKRTGEKVFLECVQDMDHENMFWYRQDPGLGLRLIYFSYDVKMKEKGDIPEGYSVSREKKERFSLILESASTNQTSMYLCASSEGNQPQHFGDGTRLSIL.

This rearrangement joins TRBV4-2 to TRBJ2-7; TRBD2 is a possible D gene (5 bases). The germline V gene encodes CDR1 LGHNA and CDR2 YNFKEQ. The CDR3 is 14 residues long. V was trimmed by 1 base and J by 3 bases, leaving 10 bases between them. This chain's CDR3 is CASSQVVGIYEQYF. CDR3 nucleotide sequence: TGTGCCAGCAGCCAAGTTGTCGGGATCTACGAGCAGTACTTC.

The chain employs TRBV11-2 and TRBJ2-5, with 9 bases matching TRBD2. The CDR3 is 15 residues long. Trimming cost V 3 bases and J 1 base; bases outside gene matches: 3. The V gene's germline CDR1 is SGHAT and CDR2 FQNNGV. CDR3 nucleotides: TGTGCCAGCAGCTTGACTAGCGGAGCCCAAGAGACCCAGTACTTC. Its translation is CASSLTSGAQETQYF.

V usage is TRBV5-1 and J usage is TRBJ2-7; 9 bases are shared with TRBD1. V dropped 0 bases and J dropped 5; count of bases not matched to a gene: 9. Germline V gives CDR1 SGHRS, CDR2 YFSETQ. The CDR3 has 16 residues. The CDR3 loop reads CASSLEGRDRVDEQYF. CDR3 coding DNA: TGCGCCAGCAGCTTGGAGGGCCGGGACAGGGTCGACGAGCAGTACTTC.

The chain couples TRBV29-1 to TRBJ2-2; TRBD1 matches 10 bases. V was pared by 6 bases and J by 6 bases, with 13 bases of the junction left unmatched. The CDR3 consists of 16 residues. The germline V gene encodes CDR1 SQVTM and CDR2 ANQGSEA. The CDR3 coding sequence is TGCAGCGTATCATCTGGCGACAGGGGGCAACCCGGGGAGCTGTTTTTT. Its protein is CSVSSGDRGQPGELFF.

This clone has just a few counts. The chain links TRBV5-1 to TRBJ1-1; 9 bases match TRBD1. Germline lookup yields CDR1 SGHRS and CDR2 YFSETQ. The ends lost 6 bases at V and 7 bases at J; junction bases unmatched: 7. CDR3 length equals 13 residues. CDR3 residues: CASTLVDRGEAFF. The CDR3 nucleotides are TGCGCCAGCACTCTGGTGGACAGGGGTGAAGCTTTCTTT.

The rearrangement uses TRBV19 and TRBJ2-5; 7 bases line up with TRBD1. Trimming took 4 bases from V and 5 from J; bases not matched to a gene: 4. CDR3 size: 13 residues. Germline assignment: CDR1 LNHDA and CDR2 SQIVND (reference sequence). The CDR3 nucleotides read TGTGCCAGTAGTACTGACAGGGAGGAGACCCAGTACTTC. It codes for CASSTDREETQYF.

This clone was seen a single time. The chain links TRBV5-1 to TRBJ2-5; 10 nucleotides align to TRBD2. The J call is in doubt because the DNA end fits TRBJ2-7 better. Germline V gene sequence: CDR1 SGHRS, CDR2 YFSETQ. CDR3 length: 15 residues. CDR3 region: CASSSTGTSAYEQYF. The CDR3 region has the DNA TGCGCCAGCAGCTCCACCGGGACTAGCGCCTACGAGCAGTACTTC.

The chain couples TRBV2 to TRBJ2-5; 7 bases agree with TRBD1. CDR1 and CDR2 (germline): SNHLY, FYNNEI. V lost 6 bases, J lost 0 bases, and 4 bases stayed unmatched. The CDR3 covers 14 residues. The CDR3 spells CASSPGQDQETQYF. The DNA for the CDR3 is TGTGCCAGCAGCCCTGGACAGGACCAAGAGACCCAGTACTTC.

This chain joins TRBV27 and TRBJ1-4; D possibly corresponds to TRBD1 (5 bases). The CDR3 runs 15 residues. V lost 5 bases to trimming and J lost 0 bases, with 10 bases between them. CDR1 and CDR2 (germline): MNHEY, SMNVEV (reference sequence). The CDR3 DNA reads as TGTGCCAGCAGTCCGACAGCAGCAACTAATGAAAAACTGTTTTTT. Translated, it gives CASSPTAATNEKLFF.

This clone was counted only a few times. This rearrangement joins TRBV7-9 to TRBJ2-7; TRBD2 aligns across 10 bases. CDR3 size: 17 residues. The germline CDR1 and CDR2 sequences are SEHNR and FQNEAQ (reference sequence). The J segment lost 0 bases and the V segment lost 5 bases, leaving 10 bases of the junction unmatched. Here the CDR3 reads CASSPQGLALSSYEQYF. DNA for the CDR3: TGTGCCAGCAGCCCACAGGGACTAGCGTTAAGCTCCTACGAGCAGTACTTC.